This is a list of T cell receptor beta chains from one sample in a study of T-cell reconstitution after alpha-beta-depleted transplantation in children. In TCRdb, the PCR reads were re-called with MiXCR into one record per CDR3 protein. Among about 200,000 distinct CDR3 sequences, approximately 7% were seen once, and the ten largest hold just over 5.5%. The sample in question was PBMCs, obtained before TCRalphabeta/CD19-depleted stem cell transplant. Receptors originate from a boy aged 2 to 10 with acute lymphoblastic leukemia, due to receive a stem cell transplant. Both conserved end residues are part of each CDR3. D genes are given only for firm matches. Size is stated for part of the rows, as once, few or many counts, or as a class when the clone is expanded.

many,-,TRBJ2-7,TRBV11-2,TGTGCCAGCAGTTTATTACTTTACGAGCAGTACTTC,CASSLLLYEQYF
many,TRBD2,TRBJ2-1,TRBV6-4,TGTGCCAGCAGTGACTACCGGACTAGCGGGGGACTAGCCTACAATGAGCAGTTCTTC,CASSDYRTSGGLAYNEQFF
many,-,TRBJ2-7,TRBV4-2,TGTGCCAGCAGCCAGGGGGCCACGTACGAGCAGTACTTC,CASSQGATYEQYF
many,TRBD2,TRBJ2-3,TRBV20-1,TGCAGTGAGTCTGGACTAGCGGGACGCACAGATACGCAGTATTTT,CSESGLAGRTDTQYF
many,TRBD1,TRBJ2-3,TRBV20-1,TGCAGTGCTAGTAACGGACAGGTCACAGATACGCAGTATTTT,CSASNGQVTDTQYF
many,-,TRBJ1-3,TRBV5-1,TGCGCCAGCAGTATGGACGGCTCTGGAAACACCATATATTTT,CASSMDGSGNTIYF
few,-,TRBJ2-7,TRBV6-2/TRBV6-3,TGTGCCAGCAGCCCCGAGGCCCCACTGTATAGGGCCTACGAGCAGTACTTC,CASSPEAPLYRAYEQYF
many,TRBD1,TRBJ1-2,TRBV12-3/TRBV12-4,TGTGCCAGCAGTTTGGGGACAGGGATTAACTATGGCTACACCTTC,CASSLGTGINYGYTF
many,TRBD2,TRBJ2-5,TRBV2,TGTGCCAGCATAAGTCTAATAAGCGGGGGCCTCCAAGAGACCCAGTACTTC,CASISLISGGLQETQYF
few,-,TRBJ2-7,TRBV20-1,TGCAGTGCTAGAGATGGCAGGGCCTCCTACGAGCAGTACTTC,CSARDGRASYEQYF
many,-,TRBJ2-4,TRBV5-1,TGCGCCAGCCGTCCTTACAGGGCTGAAAACATTCAGTACTTC,CASRPYRAENIQYF
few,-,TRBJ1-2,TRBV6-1,TGTGCCAGCGCAATAGGGGTAGGCTACACCTTC,CASAIGVGYTF
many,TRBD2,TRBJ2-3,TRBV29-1,TGCAGCCTCCCCCGACTAGCAGCGCAGTATTTT,CSLPRLAAQYF
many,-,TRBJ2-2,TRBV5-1,TGCGCCAGCAGCTTGTTGAGTGTGGCGAACACCGGGGAGCTGTTTTTT,CASSLLSVANTGELFF
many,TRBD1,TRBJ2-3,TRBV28,TGTGCCAGCAGTTTAAGTTCGAGGACAGGCGGTGCCACAGATACGCAGTATTTT,CASSLSSRTGGATDTQYF
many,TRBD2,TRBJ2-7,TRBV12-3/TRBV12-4,TGTGCCAGCAGTCCACGACTAGCGACTTACGAGCAGTACTTC,CASSPRLATYEQYF
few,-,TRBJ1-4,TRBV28,TGTGCCAGCAACTTAAATGAAAAACTGTTTTTT,CASNLNEKLFF
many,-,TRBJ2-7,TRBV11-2,TGTGCCAGCAGCTTAGTTTCAGGGATCTCCTACGAGCAGTACTTC,CASSLVSGISYEQYF
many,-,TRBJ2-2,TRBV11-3,TGTGCCAGCAGCTTATCTCGTACTACCCACTCCGGGGAGCTGTTTTTT,CASSLSRTTHSGELFF
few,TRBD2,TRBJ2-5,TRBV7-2,TGTGCCAGCAGCTTTAGCGGGGGTCCTCAAGAGACCCAGTACTTC,CASSFSGGPQETQYF
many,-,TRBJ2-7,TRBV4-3,TGCGCCAGCAGCCAAGATACTATCTACGAGCAGTACTTC,CASSQDTIYEQYF
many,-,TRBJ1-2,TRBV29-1,TGCAGCGTCACCGCGGACAGTACAGCTTACTATGGCTACACCTTC,CSVTADSTAYYGYTF
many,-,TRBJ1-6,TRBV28,TGTGCCAGCAGTTTTTGGGATTCTTCACCCCTCCACTTT,CASSFWDSSPLHF
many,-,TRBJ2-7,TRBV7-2,TGTGCCAGCAGCTTTTCCGGGACAAGTTACGAGCAGTACTTC,CASSFSGTSYEQYF
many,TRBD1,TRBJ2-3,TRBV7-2,TGTGCCAGCAGCGCTCAGGGGGCGCGGGCAGATACGCAGTATTTT,CASSAQGARADTQYF
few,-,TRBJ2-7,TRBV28,TGTGCCAGCAGTTTCATGGGGGGCCCGGACTCCTACGAGCAGTACTTC,CASSFMGGPDSYEQYF
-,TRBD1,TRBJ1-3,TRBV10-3,TGTGAAGGACCGGACAGGGCCAAGGCAGGAAACACCATATATTTT,CEGPDRAKAGNTIYF
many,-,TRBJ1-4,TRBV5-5,TGTGCCAGCAGCGCATATGAAAAACTGTTTTTT,CASSAYEKLFF
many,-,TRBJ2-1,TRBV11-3,TGTGCCAGCAGCTTAAGCCGAGGGGTCAGATCCTACAATGAGCAGTTCTTC,CASSLSRGVRSYNEQFF
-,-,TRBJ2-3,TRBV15,TGTGCCACCAGCAGAGATTCGGTATCGGGGACCGCAGATACGCAGTATTTT,CATSRDSVSGTADTQYF
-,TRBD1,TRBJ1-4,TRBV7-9,TGTGCCAGCAGCCCGAACCAGGGGGGTAATGAAAAACTGTTTTTT,CASSPNQGGNEKLFF
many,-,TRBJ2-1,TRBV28,TGTGCCAGCAGTTTAGCAGGTCTAGATGAACATAATGAGCAGTTCTTC,CASSLAGLDEHNEQFF
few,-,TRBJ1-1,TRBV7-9,TGTGCCAGCAGCCACCGACAGATACCTGAAGCTTTCTTT,CASSHRQIPEAFF
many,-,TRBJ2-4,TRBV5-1,TGCGCCAGCAGCCCCGGGTCAAAAAACATTCAGTACTTC,CASSPGSKNIQYF
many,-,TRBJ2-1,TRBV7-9,TGTGCCAGCAGCCCATCCCTCGGTGGCACCAGCAATGAGCAGTTCTTC,CASSPSLGGTSNEQFF
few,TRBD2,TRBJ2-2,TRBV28,TGTGCCTCCAGCGGGGTTCCGATCGGGGAGCTGTTTTTT,CASSGVPIGELFF
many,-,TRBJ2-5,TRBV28,TGTGCCAGCAGGATCTCTGGGCAGACCAGTATTCAAGAGACCCAGTACTTC,CASRISGQTSIQETQYF
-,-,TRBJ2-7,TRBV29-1,TGCAGCGTTGAATCACCAGATTCCTACGAGCAGTACTTC,CSVESPDSYEQYF
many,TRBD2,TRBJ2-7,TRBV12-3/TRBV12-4,TGTGCCAGCAAAGCGGGAGTATCCGACGAGCAGTACTTC,CASKAGVSDEQYF
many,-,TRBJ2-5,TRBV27,TGTGCCAGCAGTTTATCCCCCTGGGTAGAGACCCAGTACTTC,CASSLSPWVETQYF
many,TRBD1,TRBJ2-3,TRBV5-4,TGTGCCAGCAGCTTGGCGCAGGGGGCAGATACGCAGTATTTT,CASSLAQGADTQYF
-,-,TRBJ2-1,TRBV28,TGTGCCAGCAGTTTAATTGGTCAGGGTGTAGGGCAGTTCTTC,CASSLIGQGVGQFF
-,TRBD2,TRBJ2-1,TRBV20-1,TGCAGTGCTAGAGATCCACTAGCGGGGTACAATGAGCAGTTCTTC,CSARDPLAGYNEQFF
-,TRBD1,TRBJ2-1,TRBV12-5,TGTGCTAGTGGTTCGGGACAGAATGAGCAGTTCTTC,CASGSGQNEQFF
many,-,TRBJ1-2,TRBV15,TGTGCCACCAGCCATGAAATAAGAGGGGAGGGCTACACCTTC,CATSHEIRGEGYTF
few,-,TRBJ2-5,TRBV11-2,TGTGCCAGCAGCTTGTCCGCGGCGGGGCCACAAGAGACCCAGTACTTC,CASSLSAAGPQETQYF
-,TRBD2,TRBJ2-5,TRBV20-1,TGCAGTGCCAAGGGACTAGCGGGGATACAAGAGAAGGCCCAGTACTTC,CSAKGLAGIQEKAQYF
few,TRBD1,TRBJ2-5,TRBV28,TGTGCCAGCAGTTTTTATGACAGGGACACGGGCCAAGAGACCCAGTACTTC,CASSFYDRDTGQETQYF
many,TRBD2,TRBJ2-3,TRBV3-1,TGTGCCAGCACCGGGAGGACTTATTCCACAGATACGCAGTATTTT,CASTGRTYSTDTQYF
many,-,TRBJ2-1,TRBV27,TGTGCCAGGGTGCGCCCCTACAATGAGCAGTTCTTC,CARVRPYNEQFF
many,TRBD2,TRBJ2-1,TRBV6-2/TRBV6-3,TGTGCCAGCCGGGGGGGGATATACAATGAGCAGTTCTTC,CASRGGIYNEQFF
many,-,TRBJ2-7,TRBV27,TGTGCCAGCAGTTTAGGGGATGTTAGGTACGAGCAGTACTTC,CASSLGDVRYEQYF
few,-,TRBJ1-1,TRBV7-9,TGTGCCAGCAGCTTAGAAGGGGATGAAGCTTTCTTT,CASSLEGDEAFF
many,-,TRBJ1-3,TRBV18,TGTGCCAGCTCACAAACCTATGGCGGAGCCGACTCTGGAAACACCATATATTTT,CASSQTYGGADSGNTIYF